Only one count was recorded for the clone carrying this T cell receptor beta chain. Its antigen is undetermined. Following RNA extraction, reverse transcription yielded cDNA that acted as the sequencing template. Sequenced by immunoSEQ multiplex PCR; TCRdb stores in-frame clones only, minus some. The sample comprises 200,000 or so clones, nearly 60% of which are singletons, and about 5.1% rests with the top ten. The sample originates from a study of CD8+ T cells in alopecia areata. As for treatment: oral pan-JAK inhibitor, 5-10 mg twice daily. V lost 2 bases, J lost 2 bases, and 9 bases lay in between. The CDR3 has 14 amino acids. Germline-derived CDR1 and CDR2 are KGHSH and LQKENI. Broader study findings: Whether baseline CD8+ expansion is linked to response remains uncertain, given a single nonresponder. Scalp and blood samples kept many expanded lesional clones throughout tofacitinib.

The source material was CD4+ T cells sorted from blood, sampled at week 24, from a patient treated with tofacitinib. This clonotype was sampled from a human donor with alopecia areata. J is TRBJ2-5 and V is TRBV18; no reliable D call. CDR3 protein: CASSPAKRQETQYF. CDR3 nucleotides: TGTGCCAGCTCACCAGCCAAACGACAAGAGACCCAGTACTTC.